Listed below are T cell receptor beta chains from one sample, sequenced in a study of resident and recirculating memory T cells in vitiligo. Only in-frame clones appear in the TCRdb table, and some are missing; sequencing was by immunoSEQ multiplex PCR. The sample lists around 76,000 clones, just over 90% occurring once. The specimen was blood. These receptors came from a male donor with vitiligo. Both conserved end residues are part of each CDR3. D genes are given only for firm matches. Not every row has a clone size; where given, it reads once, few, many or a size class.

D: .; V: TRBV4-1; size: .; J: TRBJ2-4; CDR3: CASSQGALAKNIQYF; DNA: TGCGCCAGCAGCCAAGGCGCATTAGCCAAAAACATTCAGTACTTC
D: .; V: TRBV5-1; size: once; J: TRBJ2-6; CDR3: CASSLGRGQISGANVLTF; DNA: TGCGCCAGCAGCTTGGGGCGTGGACAGATCTCTGGGGCCAACGTCCTGACTTTC
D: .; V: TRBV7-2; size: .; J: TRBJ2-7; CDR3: CASSSRDTTYEQYF; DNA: TGTGCCAGCAGCTCCCGGGACACCACCTACGAGCAGTACTTC
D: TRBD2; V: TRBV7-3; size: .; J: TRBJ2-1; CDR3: CASSSSGGTGFYEQFF; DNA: TGTGCCAGCAGCTCTAGCGGGGGGACGGGGTTTTATGAGCAGTTCTTC
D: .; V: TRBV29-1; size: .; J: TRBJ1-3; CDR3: CSVEVSSGNTIYF; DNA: TGCAGCGTTGAAGTGAGCTCTGGAAACACCATATATTTT
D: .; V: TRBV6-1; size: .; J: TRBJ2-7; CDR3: CASSESKYEQYF; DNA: TGTGCCAGCAGTGAATCAAAGTACGAGCAGTACTTC
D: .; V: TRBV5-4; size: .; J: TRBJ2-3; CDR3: CASRAGLITDTQYF; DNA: TGTGCCAGCAGGGCAGGGCTAATCACAGATACGCAGTATTTT
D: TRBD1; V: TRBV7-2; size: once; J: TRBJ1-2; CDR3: CASSSRTGYGYTF; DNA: TGTGCCAGCAGCAGCAGGACAGGCTATGGCTACACCTTC
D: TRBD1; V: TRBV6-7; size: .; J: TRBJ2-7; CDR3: CANPGQAYEQYF; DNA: TGTGCCAACCCGGGACAGGCCTACGAGCAGTACTTC
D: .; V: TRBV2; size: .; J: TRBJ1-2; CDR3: CASSEAPPRVYGYTF; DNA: TGTGCCAGCAGTGAAGCGCCCCCCAGGGTCTATGGCTACACCTTC
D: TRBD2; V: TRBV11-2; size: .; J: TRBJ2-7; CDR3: CASSLRSSGGASSYEQYF; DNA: TGTGCCAGCAGCTTACGGTCTAGCGGGGGGGCGAGCTCCTACGAGCAGTACTTC
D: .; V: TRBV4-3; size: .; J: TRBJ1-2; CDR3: CASSQETETGGYTF; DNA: TGCGCCAGCAGCCAAGAAACGGAGACGGGTGGCTACACCTTC
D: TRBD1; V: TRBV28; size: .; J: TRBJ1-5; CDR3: CASSLGTGRVNQPQHF; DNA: TGTGCCAGCAGTCTGGGGACAGGGAGGGTCAATCAGCCCCAGCATTTT
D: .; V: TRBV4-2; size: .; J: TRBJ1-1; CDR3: CASGGRMNTEAFF; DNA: TGTGCCAGCGGAGGAAGAATGAACACTGAAGCTTTCTTT
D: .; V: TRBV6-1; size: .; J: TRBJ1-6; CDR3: CASRGESDSPLHF; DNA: TGTGCCAGCAGAGGGGAATCGGACTCACCCCTCCACTTT
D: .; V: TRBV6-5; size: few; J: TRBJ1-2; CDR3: CASSEPGRDYGYTF; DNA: TGTGCCAGCAGTGAACCGGGGAGGGACTATGGCTACACCTTC
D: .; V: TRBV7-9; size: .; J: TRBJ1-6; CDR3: CASSLSTAHNSPLHF; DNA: TGTGCCAGCAGCTTATCTACAGCTCATAATTCACCCCTCCACTTT
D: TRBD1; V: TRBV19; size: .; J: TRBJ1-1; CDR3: CASSPLPGQSPNTEAFF; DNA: TGTGCCAGTAGTCCCCTACCGGGACAGAGCCCTAACACTGAAGCTTTCTTT
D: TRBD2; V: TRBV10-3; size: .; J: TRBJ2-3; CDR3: CAISPSGGPRTDTQYF; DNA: TGTGCCATCAGTCCTAGCGGGGGGCCACGCACAGATACGCAGTATTTT
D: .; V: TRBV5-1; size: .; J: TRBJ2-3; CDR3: CASSLGAIADTQYF; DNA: TGCGCCAGCAGCTTGGGGGCTATCGCAGATACGCAGTATTTT
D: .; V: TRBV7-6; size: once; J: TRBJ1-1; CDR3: CASSSKGDTEAFF; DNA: TGTGCCAGCAGCTCAAAGGGGGACACTGAAGCTTTCTTT
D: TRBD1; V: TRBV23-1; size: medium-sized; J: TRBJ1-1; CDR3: CASMAPGGTEAFF; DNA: TGCGCCAGCATGGCCCCAGGGGGCACTGAAGCTTTCTTT
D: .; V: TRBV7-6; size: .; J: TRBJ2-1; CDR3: CASSLWRGRRGEQFF; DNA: TGTGCCAGCAGCTTATGGAGGGGGCGGCGTGGTGAGCAGTTCTTC
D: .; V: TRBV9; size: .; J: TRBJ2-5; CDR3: CASSVEGVGETQYF; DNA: TGTGCCAGCAGCGTAGAAGGGGTCGGAGAGACCCAGTACTTC
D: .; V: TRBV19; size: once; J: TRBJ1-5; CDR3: CASSMEQGSNQPQHF; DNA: TGTGCCAGTAGTATGGAACAGGGTAGCAATCAGCCCCAGCATTTT
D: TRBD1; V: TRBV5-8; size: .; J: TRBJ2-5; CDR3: CASSNPRQGPYQETQYF; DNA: TGTGCCAGCAGCAACCCTCGACAGGGACCGTACCAAGAGACCCAGTACTTC
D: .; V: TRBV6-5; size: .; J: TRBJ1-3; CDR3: CASSYEGAVGNTIYF; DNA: TGTGCCAGCAGTTACGAAGGGGCGGTAGGAAACACCATATATTTT
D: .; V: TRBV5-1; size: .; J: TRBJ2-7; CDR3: CASSLAQGTYEQYF; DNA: TGCGCCAGCAGCTTGGCCCAGGGTACCTACGAGCAGTACTTC
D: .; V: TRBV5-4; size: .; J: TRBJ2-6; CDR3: CASRRTVSGANVLTF; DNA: TGTGCCAGCAGAAGGACAGTGTCTGGGGCCAACGTCCTGACTTTC
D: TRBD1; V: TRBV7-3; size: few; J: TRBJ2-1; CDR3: CASSPGTGSVNEQFF; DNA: TGTGCCAGCAGCCCAGGGACAGGGTCGGTCAATGAGCAGTTCTTC
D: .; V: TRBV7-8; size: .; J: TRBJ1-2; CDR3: CASSLENRLHGYTF; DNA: TGTGCCAGCAGCTTAGAGAACAGGCTACACGGCTACACCTTC
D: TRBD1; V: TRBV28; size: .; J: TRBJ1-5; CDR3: CASSPGGTAYQPQHF; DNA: TGTGCCAGCAGTCCCGGAGGGACAGCCTATCAGCCCCAGCATTTT
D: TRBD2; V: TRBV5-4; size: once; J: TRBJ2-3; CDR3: CASSLGLAGDTDTQYF; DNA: TGTGCCAGCAGCTTGGGACTAGCGGGAGACACAGATACGCAGTATTTT
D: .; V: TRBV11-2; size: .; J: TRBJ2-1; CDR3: CASSRIQGNYNEQFF; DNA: TGTGCCAGCAGCCGGATACAGGGCAACTACAATGAGCAGTTCTTC
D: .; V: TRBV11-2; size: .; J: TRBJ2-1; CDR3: CASSFRDKDNEQFF; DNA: TGTGCCAGCAGCTTTCGGGACAAAGACAATGAGCAGTTCTTC
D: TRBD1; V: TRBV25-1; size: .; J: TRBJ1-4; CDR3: CASSEGDRATNEKLFF; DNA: TGTGCCAGCAGTGAAGGGGACAGGGCAACTAATGAAAAACTGTTTTTT
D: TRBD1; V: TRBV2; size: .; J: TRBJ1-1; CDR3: CASSEGTGATNTEAFF; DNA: TGTGCCAGCAGTGAAGGGACAGGGGCTACGAACACTGAAGCTTTCTTT
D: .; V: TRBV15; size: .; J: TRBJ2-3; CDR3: CATHAGAITDTQYF; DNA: TGTGCCACCCATGCGGGGGCCATCACAGATACGCAGTATTTT
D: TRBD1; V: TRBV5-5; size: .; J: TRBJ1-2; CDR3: CASTRQGANYGYTF; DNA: TGTGCCAGCACCCGACAGGGGGCAAACTATGGCTACACCTTC
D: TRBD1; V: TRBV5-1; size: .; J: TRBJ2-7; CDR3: CASSLDLRQGYEQYF; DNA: TGCGCCAGCAGCTTGGACCTGAGACAGGGCTACGAGCAGTACTTC
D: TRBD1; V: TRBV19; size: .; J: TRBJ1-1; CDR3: CASTPDRGRLAFF; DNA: TGTGCCAGTACCCCCGACAGGGGGCGTTTGGCTTTCTTT
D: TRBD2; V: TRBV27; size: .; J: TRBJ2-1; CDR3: CASSLLPGGPGFYNEQFF; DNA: TGTGCCAGCAGTTTATTACCGGGGGGGCCTGGATTCTACAATGAGCAGTTCTTC
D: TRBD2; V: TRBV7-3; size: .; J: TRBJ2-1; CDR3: CASSQSGGVSYNEQFF; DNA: TGTGCCAGCAGCCAGAGCGGGGGTGTATCCTACAATGAGCAGTTCTTC
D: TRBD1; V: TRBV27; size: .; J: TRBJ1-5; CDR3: CASSPGQGGNQPQHF; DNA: TGTGCCAGCAGCCCAGGACAGGGCGGCAATCAGCCCCAGCATTTT
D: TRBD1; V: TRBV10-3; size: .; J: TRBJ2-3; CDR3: CAISDGDRYTDTQYF; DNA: TGTGCCATCAGTGACGGGGACAGGTACACAGATACGCAGTATTTT
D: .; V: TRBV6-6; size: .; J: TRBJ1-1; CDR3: CASSYVRGSGTEAFF; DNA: TGTGCCAGCAGTTACGTACGGGGGTCGGGGACTGAAGCTTTCTTT
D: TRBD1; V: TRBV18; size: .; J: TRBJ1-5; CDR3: CASSQDRSNQPQHF; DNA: TGTGCCAGCTCACAGGACAGGAGCAATCAGCCCCAGCATTTT
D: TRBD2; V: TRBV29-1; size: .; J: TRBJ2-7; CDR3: CSASSGGPYEQYF; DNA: TGCAGCGCCTCTAGCGGGGGTCCCTACGAGCAGTACTTC
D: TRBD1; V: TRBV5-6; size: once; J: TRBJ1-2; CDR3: CASSLIDRGLRGYTF; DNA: TGTGCCAGCAGCTTGATAGACAGGGGTCTGCGAGGCTACACCTTC
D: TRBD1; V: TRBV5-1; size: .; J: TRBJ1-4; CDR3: CASSRDRPMVNEKLFF; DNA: TGCGCCAGCAGCCGGGACAGGCCTATGGTTAATGAAAAACTGTTTTTT
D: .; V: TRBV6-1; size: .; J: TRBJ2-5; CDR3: CASSELKGTQETQYF; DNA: TGTGCCAGCAGTGAATTGAAAGGGACACAAGAGACCCAGTACTTC
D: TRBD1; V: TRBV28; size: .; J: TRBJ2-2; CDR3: CASSVGGGSGQGIWTGELFF; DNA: TGTGCCAGCAGTGTCGGGGGCGGGTCGGGACAGGGCATTTGGACCGGGGAGCTGTTTTTT
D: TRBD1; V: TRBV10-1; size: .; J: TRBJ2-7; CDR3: CASSERGTVYEQYF; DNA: TGCGCCAGCAGTGAGAGGGGGACAGTCTACGAGCAGTACTTC
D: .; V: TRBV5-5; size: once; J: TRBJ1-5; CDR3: CASSLGGAGANSNQPQHF; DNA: TGTGCCAGCAGCTTAGGGGGTGCAGGGGCCAATAGCAATCAGCCCCAGCATTTT
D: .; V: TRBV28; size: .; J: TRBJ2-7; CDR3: CASRAAGELEQYF; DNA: TGTGCCAGCAGGGCGGCCGGGGAACTCGAGCAGTACTTC
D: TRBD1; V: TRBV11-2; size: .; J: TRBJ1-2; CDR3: CASSFTGAYGYTF; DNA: TGTGCCAGCAGCTTCACAGGGGCCTATGGCTACACCTTC
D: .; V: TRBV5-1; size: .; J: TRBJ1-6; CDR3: CASSAGQNNSPLHF; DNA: TGCGCCAGCAGCGCAGGACAGAATAATTCACCCCTCCACTTT